In this sample, the clone carrying this T cell receptor (beta chain) turned up many times. What it binds is not known. This sample is part of a study of T cell repertoires in cytomegalovirus infection. Study findings and constraints: What dominated the ex vivo response were HLA-C-restricted CMV-specific TCR beta clonotypes.

Using its own MiXCR run on the reads, TCRdb lists one record per CDR3 protein. This table has approximately 180,000 distinct CDR3 sequences, roughly 9% appearing once. CDR1 and CDR2 (germline): SGHTA, FQGNSA. V lost 1 base, J lost 4 bases, and 20 bases lay in between. The CDR3 length is 18 residues. Specimen: PBMCs. The chain employs TRBV7-2 and TRBJ2-1, with D perhaps matching TRBD2 (6 bases). The TCR sequence derives from a human donor in good health (CMV status not recorded). Some clones in this sample may be carry-over from other donors' samples. The CDR3 is CASSLEVGGRFVYNEQFF. DNA for the CDR3: TGTGCCAGCAGCTTAGAGGTTGGTGGGAGGTTCGTATACAATGAGCAGTTCTTC.